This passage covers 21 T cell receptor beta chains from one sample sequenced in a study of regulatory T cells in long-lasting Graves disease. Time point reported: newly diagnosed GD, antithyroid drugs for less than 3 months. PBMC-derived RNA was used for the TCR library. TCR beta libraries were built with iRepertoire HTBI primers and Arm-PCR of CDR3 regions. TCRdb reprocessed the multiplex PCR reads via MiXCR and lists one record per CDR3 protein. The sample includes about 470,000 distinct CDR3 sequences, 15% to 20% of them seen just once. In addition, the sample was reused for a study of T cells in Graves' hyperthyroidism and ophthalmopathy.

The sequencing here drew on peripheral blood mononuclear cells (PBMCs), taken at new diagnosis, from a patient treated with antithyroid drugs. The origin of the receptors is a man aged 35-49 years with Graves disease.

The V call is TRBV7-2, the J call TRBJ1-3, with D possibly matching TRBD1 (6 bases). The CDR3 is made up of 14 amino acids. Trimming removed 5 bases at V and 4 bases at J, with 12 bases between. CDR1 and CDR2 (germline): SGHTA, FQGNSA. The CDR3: CASSKQGDGNTIYF. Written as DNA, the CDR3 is TGTGCCAGCAGCAAACAGGGTGACGGAAACACCATATATTTT.

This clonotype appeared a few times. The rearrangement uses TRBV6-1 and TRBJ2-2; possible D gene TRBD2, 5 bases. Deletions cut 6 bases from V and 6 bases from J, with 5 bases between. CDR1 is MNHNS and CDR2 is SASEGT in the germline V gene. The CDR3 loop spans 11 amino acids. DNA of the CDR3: TGTGCCAGCAGGAGGGCCGGGGAGCTGTTTTTT. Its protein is CASRRAGELFF.

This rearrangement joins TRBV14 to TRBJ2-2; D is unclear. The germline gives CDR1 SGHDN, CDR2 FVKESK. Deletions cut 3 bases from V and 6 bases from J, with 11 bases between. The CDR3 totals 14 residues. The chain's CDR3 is CASSHGIGPGELFF. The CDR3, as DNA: TGTGCCAGCAGCCACGGTATCGGTCCCGGGGAGCTGTTTTTT. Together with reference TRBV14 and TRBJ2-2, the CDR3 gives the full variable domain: EAGVTQFPSHSVIEKGQTVTLRCDPISGHDNLYWYRRVMGKEIKFLLHFVKESKQDESGMPNNRFLAERTGGTYSTLKVQPAELEDSGVYFCASSHGIGPGELFFGEGSRLTVL.

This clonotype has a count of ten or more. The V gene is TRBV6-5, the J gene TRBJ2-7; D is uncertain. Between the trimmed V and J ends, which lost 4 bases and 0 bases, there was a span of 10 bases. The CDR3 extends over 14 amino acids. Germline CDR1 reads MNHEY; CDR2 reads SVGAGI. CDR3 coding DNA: TGTGCCAGCAGTTGGGCAGAGAGCTCCTACGAGCAGTACTTC. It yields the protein CASSWAESSYEQYF.

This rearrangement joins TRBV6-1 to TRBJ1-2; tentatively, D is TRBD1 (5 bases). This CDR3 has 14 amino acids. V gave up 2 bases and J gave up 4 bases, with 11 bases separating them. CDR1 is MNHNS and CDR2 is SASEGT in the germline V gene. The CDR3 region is CASSETPQAYGYTF. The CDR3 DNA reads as TGTGCCAGCAGTGAAACCCCACAGGCCTATGGCTACACCTTC.

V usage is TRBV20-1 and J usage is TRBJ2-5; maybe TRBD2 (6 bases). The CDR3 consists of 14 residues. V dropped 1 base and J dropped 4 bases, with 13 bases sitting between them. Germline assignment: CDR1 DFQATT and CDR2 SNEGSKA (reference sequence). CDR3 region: CSARGTTSLETQYF. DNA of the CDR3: TGCAGTGCTAGAGGGACTACCTCCCTAGAGACCCAGTACTTC.

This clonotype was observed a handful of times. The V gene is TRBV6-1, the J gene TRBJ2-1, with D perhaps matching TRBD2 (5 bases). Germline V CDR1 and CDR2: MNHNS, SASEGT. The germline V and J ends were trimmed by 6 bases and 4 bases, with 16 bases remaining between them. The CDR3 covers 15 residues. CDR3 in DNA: TGTGCCAGCAGCCGTGGGTCTGAGGGATACAATGAGCAGTTCTTC. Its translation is CASSRGSEGYNEQFF.

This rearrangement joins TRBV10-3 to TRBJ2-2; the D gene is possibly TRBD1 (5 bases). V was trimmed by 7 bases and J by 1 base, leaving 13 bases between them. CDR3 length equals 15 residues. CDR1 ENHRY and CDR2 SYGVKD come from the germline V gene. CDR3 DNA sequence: TGTGCCATCATACAAGGGGATGAGAACACCGGGGAGCTGTTTTTT. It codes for CAIIQGDENTGELFF.

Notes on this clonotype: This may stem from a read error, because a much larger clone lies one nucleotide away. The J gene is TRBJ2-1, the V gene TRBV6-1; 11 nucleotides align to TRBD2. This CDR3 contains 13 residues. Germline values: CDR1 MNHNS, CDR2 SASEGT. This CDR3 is CASSMGLAVEQSF. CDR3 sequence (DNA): TGTGCCAGCAGTATGGGACTAGCGGTTGAGCAGTCCTTC.

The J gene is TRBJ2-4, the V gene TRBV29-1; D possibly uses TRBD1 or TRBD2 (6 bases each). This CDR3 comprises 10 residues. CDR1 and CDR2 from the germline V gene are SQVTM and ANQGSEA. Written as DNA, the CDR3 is TGCCACCACAGGGACTACATTCAGTACTTC. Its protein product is CHHRDYIQYF.

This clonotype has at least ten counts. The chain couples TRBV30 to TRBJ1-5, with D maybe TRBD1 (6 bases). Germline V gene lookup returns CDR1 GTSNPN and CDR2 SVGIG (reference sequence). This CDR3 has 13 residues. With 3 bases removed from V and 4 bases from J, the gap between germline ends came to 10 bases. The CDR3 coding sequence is TGTGCCTGGAGGGCAGGGGATAATCAGCCCCAGCATTTT. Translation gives CAWRAGDNQPQHF.

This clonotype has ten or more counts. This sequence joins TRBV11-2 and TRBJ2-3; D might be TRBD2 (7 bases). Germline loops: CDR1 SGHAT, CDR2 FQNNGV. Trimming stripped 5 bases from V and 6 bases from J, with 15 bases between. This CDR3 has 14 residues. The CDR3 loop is CASSPRGGGDTQYF. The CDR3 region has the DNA TGTGCCAGCAGCCCTCGTGGCGGGGGCGATACGCAGTATTTT.

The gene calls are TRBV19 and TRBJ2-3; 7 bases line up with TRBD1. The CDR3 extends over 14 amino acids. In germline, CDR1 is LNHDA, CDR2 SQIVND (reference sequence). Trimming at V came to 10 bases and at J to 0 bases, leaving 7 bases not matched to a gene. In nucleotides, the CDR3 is TGTGCCACCGCACAGGGGCCGAGCACAGATACGCAGTATTTT. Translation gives CATAQGPSTDTQYF. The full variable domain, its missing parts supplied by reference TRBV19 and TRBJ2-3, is DGGITQSPKYLFRKEGQNVTLSCEQNLNHDAMYWYRQDPGQGLRLIYYSQIVNDFQKGDIAEGYSVSREKKESFPLTVTSAQKNPTAFYLCATAQGPSTDTQYFGPGTRLTVL.

This chain's CDR3 is CASGGMYEQYF. CDR3 sequence (DNA): TGTGCCAGCGGGGGGATGTACGAGCAGTACTTC. The chain couples TRBV6-1 to TRBJ2-7, with a weak D call TRBD2 (6 bases). Germline CDR1 reads MNHNS; CDR2 reads SASEGT. V was clipped by 8 bases and J by 4 bases, with 9 bases between them. CDR3 length equals 11 residues.

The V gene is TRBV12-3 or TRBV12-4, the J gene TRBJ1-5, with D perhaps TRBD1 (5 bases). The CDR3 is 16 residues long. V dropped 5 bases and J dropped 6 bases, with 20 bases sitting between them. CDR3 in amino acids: CASSPLLGLGGQPQHF. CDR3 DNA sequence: TGTGCCAGCAGTCCTCTATTAGGGTTGGGGGGTCAGCCCCAGCATTTT.

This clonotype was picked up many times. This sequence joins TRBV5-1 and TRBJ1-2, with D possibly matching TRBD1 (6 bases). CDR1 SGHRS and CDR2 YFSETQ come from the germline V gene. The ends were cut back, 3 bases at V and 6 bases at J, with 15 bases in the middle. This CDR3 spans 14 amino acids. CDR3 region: CASSYRTAEHGYTF. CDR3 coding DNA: TGCGCCAGCAGCTATCGGACAGCAGAACATGGCTACACCTTC.

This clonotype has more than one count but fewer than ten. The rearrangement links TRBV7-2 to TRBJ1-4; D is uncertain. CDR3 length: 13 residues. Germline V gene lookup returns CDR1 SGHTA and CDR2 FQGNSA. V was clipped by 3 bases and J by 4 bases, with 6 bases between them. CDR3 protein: CASSFTVNEKLFF. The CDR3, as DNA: TGTGCCAGCAGCTTTACGGTTAATGAAAAACTGTTTTTT. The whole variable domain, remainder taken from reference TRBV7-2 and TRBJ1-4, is GAGVSQSPSNKVTEKGKDVELRCDPISGHTALYWYRQSLGQGLEFLIYFQGNSAPDKSGLPSDRFSAERTGGSVSTLTIQRTQQEDSAVYLCASSFTVNEKLFFGSGTQLSVL.

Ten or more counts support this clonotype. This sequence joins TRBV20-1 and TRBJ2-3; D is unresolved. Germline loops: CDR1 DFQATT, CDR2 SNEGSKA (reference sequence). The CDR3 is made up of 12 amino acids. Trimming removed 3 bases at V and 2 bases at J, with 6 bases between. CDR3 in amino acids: CSARVSTDTQYF. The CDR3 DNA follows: TGCAGTGCTAGGGTCTCCACAGATACGCAGTATTTT.

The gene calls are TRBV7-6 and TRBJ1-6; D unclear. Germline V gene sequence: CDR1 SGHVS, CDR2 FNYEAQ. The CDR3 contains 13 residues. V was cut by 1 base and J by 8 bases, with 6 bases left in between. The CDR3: CASSLVHDSPLHF. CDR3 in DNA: TGTGCCAGCAGCTTAGTTCACGATTCACCCCTCCACTTT. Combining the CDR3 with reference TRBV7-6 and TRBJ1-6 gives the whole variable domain GAGVSQSPRYKVTKRGQDVALRCDPISGHVSLYWYRQALGQGPEFLTYFNYEAQQDKSGLPNDRFSAERPEGSISTLTIQRTEQRDSAMYRCASSLVHDSPLHFGNGTRLTVT.

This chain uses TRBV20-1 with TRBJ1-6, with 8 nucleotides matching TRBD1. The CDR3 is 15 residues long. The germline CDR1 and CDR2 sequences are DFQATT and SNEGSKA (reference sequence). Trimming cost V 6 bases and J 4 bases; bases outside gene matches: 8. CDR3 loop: CSARPGTGYNSPLHF. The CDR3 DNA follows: TGCAGTGCGAGGCCCGGGACAGGTTATAATTCACCCCTCCACTTT.

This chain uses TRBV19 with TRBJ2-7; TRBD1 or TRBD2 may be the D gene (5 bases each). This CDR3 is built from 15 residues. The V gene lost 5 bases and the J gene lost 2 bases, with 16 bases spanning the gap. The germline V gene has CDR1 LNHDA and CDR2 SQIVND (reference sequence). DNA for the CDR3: TGTGCCAGTAGTCGACCGAGGGACGGAGCCTACGAGCAGTACTTC. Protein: CASSRPRDGAYEQYF.